These T cell receptor beta chains were read from a single sample in a study of graft-versus-host responses after intestinal transplantation. The table came from immunoSEQ multiplex PCR; TCRdb's copy has only in-frame clones and leaves some out. The sample holds tens of thousands of clones, roughly 91% seen once. Their recognized antigens are unknown. This specimen was unstimulated CD8+ T cells sorted from spleen or lymph node cells, taken before intestinal transplant. Receptors originate from a human donor who received an intestinal transplant. Each CDR3 is given without its conserved first and last residue.

TRBV7-6	TRBJ2-1	ASSLGPRKSYNEQF
TRBV4-3	TRBJ2-5	ASSLGTGMRETQY
TRBV7-2	TRBJ2-1	ASSLGLGVSVNEQF
TRBV7-9	TRBJ2-1	ASSRVLSTGGAGDNEQF
TRBV7-8	TRBJ2-7	ASSLGSGDEQY
TRBV11-2	TRBJ2-7	ASSLETLYSYEQY
TRBV27	TRBJ2-5	ASSSGRAGDETQY
TRBV27	TRBJ2-1	ASSPLAGEVIEQF
TRBV5-1	TRBJ1-1	ASSLLGGMNTEAF
TRBV5-1	TRBJ2-7	ASSYGLATYEQY
TRBV27	NA	ASSFMRTSGVEQY
TRBV9	TRBJ2-5	ASSVQGGQETQY
TRBV30	TRBJ2-2	AWDYGAGELF
TRBV27	TRBJ1-2	ASSLSPTGDYGYT
TRBV19	TRBJ2-5	ASSIGTSSETQY
TRBV4-1	TRBJ2-5	ASSRAGVRETQY
TRBV6-1	TRBJ2-1	ASSEWRDSYNEQF
TRBV6-5	TRBJ1-5	ASSSGQGNQPQH
TRBV4-1	TRBJ2-7	ASSQVHSSYEQY
TRBV19	TRBJ1-5	ASSVTGGSNQPQH
TRBV6-6	TRBJ2-7	ASSPPQGPSYEQY
TRBV9	TRBJ2-3	ASSVARGSAKDTQY
TRBV15	TRBJ2-7	ATSRERDRGFYEQY
TRBV5-1	TRBJ2-3	ASSPRYTDTQY
TRBV11-3	TRBJ2-7	ASSIPFRGANYEQY
TRBV19	TRBJ2-1	ASSQSDGGSYNEQF
TRBV7-9	TRBJ2-3	ASSLRGTGGTDTQY
TRBV27	TRBJ2-7	ASSLYGNQGYEQY
TRBV4-3	TRBJ2-1	ASSQGTGAYNEQF
TRBV19	TRBJ2-7	ASSIELAGGYEQY
TRBV27	TRBJ2-3	ASSLGDLPDTQY
TRBV7-3	TRBJ1-1	ASSLTLVGANTEAF
TRBV7-3	TRBJ2-5	ASSPGTSGEETQY
TRBV7-9	TRBJ1-5	ANRTVVSNQPQH
TRBV6-6	TRBJ2-7	ASSYSPSGSYEQY
TRBV27	TRBJ2-3	ASSPLGAGATDTQY
TRBV19	TRBJ2-7	ASSLTQGQSSYEQY
TRBV7-9	TRBJ1-1	ASSLSYTEAF
TRBV25-1	TRBJ1-1	ASRTGEDTEAF
TRBV5-1	TRBJ2-3	ASSLGQTTDTQY
TRBV6-5	TRBJ1-2	ASSYSRANYGYT
TRBV4-2	TRBJ2-2	ASSQSGGAGANTGELF
TRBV7-2	NA	ASSSYTGTGFEQY
TRBV4-1	TRBJ2-1	ASSHDPGGETYNEQF
TRBV28	TRBJ2-7	ASSFGDLSYEQY
TRBV6-6	TRBJ1-1	ASSVGGVNTEAF
TRBV4-2	TRBJ2-7	ASSLEGQVYEQY
TRBV14	TRBJ1-4	ASSQEKQGSSNEKLF
TRBV19	TRBJ2-7	ASSILFRAGEQY